One sample yielded the 12 T cell receptor beta chains listed below, sequenced in a study of Ad26.COV2.S vaccination and SARS-CoV-2 variants. Treatment described: about 20 received Ad26.COV2.S at low or high dose, single or two shots; roughly 5 received placebo; per-sample allocation not given. Vaccine and placebo recipients were sampled on day 63 after the first injection. Clones were read by immunoSEQ multiplex PCR, and TCRdb kept only the in-frame ones, dropping some. This table holds 350,000 to 400,000 clones, around 91% found once. Sample: peripheral blood, taken in a trial of Ad26.COV2.S vaccine versus placebo. All receptors derive from a person between 18 and 60 years old who received the Ad26.COV2.S COVID-19 vaccine or a placebo.

The chain uses TRBV9 and TRBJ2-5; perhaps TRBD2 as D (6 bases). CDR1 and CDR2 (germline): SGDLS, YYNGEE. V dropped 1 base and J dropped 4 bases, with 17 bases sitting between them. CDR3 length equals 16 residues. Written as DNA, the CDR3 is TGTGCCAGCAGCGTATCTGCGGGGCCCTACCTAGAGACCCAGTACTTC. Protein: CASSVSAGPYLETQYF.

V usage is TRBV2 and J usage is TRBJ2-1; D call uncertain. CDR1 and CDR2 from the germline V gene are SNHLY and FYNNEI. V was shortened by 4 bases and J by 6 bases, with 7 bases between the two germline ends. The CDR3 loop spans 12 amino acids. This CDR3 is CASSASSNEQFF. In nucleotides, the CDR3 is TGTGCCAGCAGTGCTTCTAGCAATGAGCAGTTCTTC.

V is TRBV5-6 and J is TRBJ2-1; 8 bases match TRBD2. Germline V gene data show CDR1 as SGHDT and CDR2 as YYEEEE. The CDR3 runs 16 residues. After removal of 1 base from V and 14 bases from J, the junction contained 17 bases not matched to a gene. The CDR3 region has the DNA TGTGCCAGCAGCTTGAGGTTAGCGGGGACACCGCCGTGGGAGTTCTTC. It translates to CASSLRLAGTPPWEFF.

This clone was found once. The chain uses TRBV7-2 and TRBJ2-1; D uncertain. This CDR3 spans 15 amino acids. V lost 3 bases to trimming and J lost 7 bases, with 16 bases between them. Germline CDR1 SGHTA, CDR2 FQGNSA. The CDR3, as DNA: TGTGCCAGCAGCTTTGCTGGAAGGTTCGGGAATGAGCAGTTCTTC. This codes for CASSFAGRFGNEQFF.

The genes are TRBV10-3 and TRBJ1-2; 7 bases are shared with TRBD1. The CDR3 covers 13 residues. Trimming cost V 3 bases and J 5 bases; bases outside gene matches: 3. The germline CDR1 and CDR2 sequences are ENHRY and SYGVKD. The CDR3 DNA reads TGTGCCATCAGTGACGGGACAGCATATGGCTACACCTTC. This codes for CAISDGTAYGYTF.

In its sample, this clone was seen a few times. The chain uses TRBV9 and TRBJ2-7; TRBD1 is a possible D gene (6 bases). V was cut by 3 bases and J by 0 bases, with 13 bases left in between. Germline CDR1 SGDLS, CDR2 YYNGEE. The CDR3 length is 15 residues. CDR3 region: CASSAGWDNSYEQYF. The CDR3, as DNA: TGTGCCAGCAGCGCTGGCTGGGACAACTCCTACGAGCAGTACTTC.

The chain employs TRBV24-1 and TRBJ2-1; D gene uncertain. The ends were cut back, 5 bases at V and 3 bases at J, with 13 bases in the middle. The germline V gene has CDR1 KGHDR and CDR2 SFDVKD. CDR3 size: 15 residues. For the CDR3, the DNA is TGTGCCACCAGTGCCGCCCGGGTGGGCTACAATGAGCAGTTCTTC. It codes for CATSAARVGYNEQFF.

The chain links TRBV5-6 to TRBJ1-1; TRBD1 agrees at 9 bases. The CDR3 length is 15 residues. V dropped 0 bases and J dropped 3; count of bases not matched to a gene: 3. The germline V gene has CDR1 SGHDT and CDR2 YYEEEE. CDR3 region: CASSLGWTGDTEAFF. The CDR3, as DNA: TGTGCCAGCAGCTTGGGGTGGACAGGGGACACTGAAGCTTTCTTT.

This CDR3 reads CASTQPRGRGNEQFF. DNA of the CDR3: TGTGCCAGCACCCAACCGAGGGGACGGGGGAATGAGCAGTTCTTC. The chain combines TRBV28 with TRBJ2-1, with TRBD2 as a possible D gene (6 bases). Trimming stripped 7 bases from V and 7 bases from J, with 20 bases between. The CDR3 covers 15 residues. Germline V lookup: CDR1 MDHEN, CDR2 SYDVKM.

The chain couples TRBV29-1 to TRBJ2-7; TRBD2 matches at 10 bases. Germline CDR1 reads SQVTM; CDR2 reads ANQGSEA. Trimming took 7 bases from V and 4 from J; bases not matched to a gene: 4. This CDR3 is 12 amino acids long. The CDR3 region is CSARTSGYEQYF. The CDR3 DNA follows: TGCAGCGCCCGGACTAGCGGATACGAGCAGTACTTC.

The CDR3 region has the DNA TGTGCCAGCAGTGCCCTCCGGGACAGCGGAACCTATGGCTACACCTTC. Amino acid sequence: CASSALRDSGTYGYTF. V and J are TRBV6-1 and TRBJ1-2, with 7 bases fitting TRBD1. The J segment lost 4 bases and the V segment lost 4 bases, leaving 12 bases of the junction unmatched. CDR3 length: 16 residues. The V gene's germline CDR1 is MNHNS and CDR2 SASEGT.

J is TRBJ1-1 and V is TRBV11-3; a weak D match, TRBD1 (5 bases). Looked up from germline, CDR1 is SGHNT and CDR2 is YENEEA. The CDR3 runs 14 residues. Deletions cut 2 bases from V and 1 base from J, with 8 bases between. The CDR3 protein is CASSLMGGNTEAFF. CDR3 sequence (DNA): TGTGCCAGCAGCTTAATGGGGGGGAACACTGAAGCTTTCTTT.